The 9 T cell receptor beta chains reported below all come from one sample, sequenced in a study of blood T cell repertoires in COVID-19. The table came from immunoSEQ multiplex PCR; TCRdb's copy has only in-frame clones and leaves some out. Found here are fewer than 450,000 clones, around 87% of them singletons; the top ten hold roughly 6.3%. Source material: peripheral blood. Every receptor here comes from a woman aged 45-59 years with COVID-19, enrolled during active disease.

The J gene is TRBJ2-5, the V gene TRBV24-1; tentative D call: TRBD1 (5 bases). Trimming stripped 3 bases from V and 4 bases from J, with 8 bases between. In germline, CDR1 is KGHDR, CDR2 SFDVKD. The CDR3 is 13 amino acids. The CDR3 protein is CATSDRGGETQYF. The CDR3 DNA follows: TGTGCCACCAGTGATAGGGGCGGAGAGACCCAGTACTTC.

V is TRBV10-3 and J is TRBJ1-1; 12 bases match TRBD1. CDR1 is ENHRY and CDR2 is SYGVKD in the germline V gene. The CDR3 is 17 residues long. V was clipped by 4 bases and J by 7 bases; unmatched bases: 13. In DNA form, the CDR3 reads TGTGCCATCAGTGGGTTGGGACAGGGGGCTGGGGTAATTGAAGCTTTCTTT. This encodes CAISGLGQGAGVIEAFF.

V and J are TRBV6-5 and TRBJ1-1; 7 nucleotides align to TRBD1. CDR1 and CDR2 (germline): MNHEY, SVGAGI. Trimming at V came to 6 bases and at J to 1 base, leaving 8 bases not matched to a gene. This CDR3 region has 15 residues. The CDR3 DNA reads as TGTGCCAGCAGGAGGGGGCGCGCGGGGAACACTGAAGCTTTCTTT. Amino acids: CASRRGRAGNTEAFF.

The chain couples TRBV12-5 to TRBJ2-1; TRBD2 agrees at 13 bases. The CDR3 is 16 residues long. CDR1 and CDR2 from the germline V gene are LGHNT and FRNRAP. Trimming cost V 4 bases and J 6 bases; bases outside gene matches: 6. CDR3 loop: CASGSKLAGGGNEQFF. As DNA, the CDR3 is TGTGCTAGTGGTTCAAAACTAGCGGGAGGGGGCAATGAGCAGTTCTTC. Filled out from reference TRBV12-5 and TRBJ2-1, the complete variable domain reads DARVTQTPRHKVTEMGQEVTMRCQPILGHNTVFWYRQTMMQGLELLAYFRNRAPLDDSGMPKDRFSAEMPDATLATLKIQPSEPRDSAVYFCASGSKLAGGGNEQFFGPGTRLTVL.

This rearrangement joins TRBV7-9 to TRBJ2-1; 8 bases are a match to TRBD2. The germline gives CDR1 SEHNR, CDR2 FQNEAQ (reference sequence). The ends lost 4 bases at V and 14 bases at J; junction bases unmatched: 19. The CDR3 has 16 amino acids. The CDR3 DNA reads as TGTGCCAGCAGCTATACCGGGACTAGATCCGTGGTTCCCGAGTTCTTC. This codes for CASSYTGTRSVVPEFF.

CDR3 protein: CASSQGMGGYGYTF. CDR3 coding DNA: TGCGCCAGCAGCCAGGGCATGGGGGGCTATGGCTACACCTTC. The chain is built from TRBV4-1 and TRBJ1-2, with D maybe TRBD1 (5 bases). Germline V gives CDR1 MGHRA, CDR2 YSYEKL. The CDR3 length is 14 residues. V lost 3 bases to trimming and J lost 4 bases, with 12 bases between them.

CDR3: CASSFRRDRGYEQYF. CDR3 nucleotides: TGTGCCAGCAGCTTCCGCCGGGACAGGGGCTACGAGCAGTACTTC. V usage is TRBV27 and J usage is TRBJ2-7, with TRBD1 matching 10 bases. Germline lookup yields CDR1 MNHEY and CDR2 SMNVEV (reference sequence). With V trimmed by 6 bases and J by 3 bases, 8 bases remained unmatched. The CDR3 is 15 residues long.

The rearrangement joins TRBV20-1 to TRBJ2-7; D unresolved. The V gene's germline CDR1 is DFQATT and CDR2 SNEGSKA (reference sequence). Trimming shortened V by 0 bases and J by 6 bases, and 6 bases separated the two germline ends. This CDR3 is 11 amino acids long. CDR3: CSARDPIEQYF. Here the CDR3 DNA reads TGCAGTGCTAGAGATCCTATCGAGCAGTACTTC.

This chain joins TRBV5-4 and TRBJ2-1; tentative D call: TRBD2 (6 bases). Trimming left V 5 bases short and J 5 bases short, with 17 bases between. The germline V gene has CDR1 SGHNT and CDR2 YYREEE (reference sequence). The CDR3 has 15 amino acids. The CDR3 bases are TGTGCCAGCAGGGGGAATGGGGGGTCAGACAATGAGCAGTTCTTC. This gives the protein CASRGNGGSDNEQFF.